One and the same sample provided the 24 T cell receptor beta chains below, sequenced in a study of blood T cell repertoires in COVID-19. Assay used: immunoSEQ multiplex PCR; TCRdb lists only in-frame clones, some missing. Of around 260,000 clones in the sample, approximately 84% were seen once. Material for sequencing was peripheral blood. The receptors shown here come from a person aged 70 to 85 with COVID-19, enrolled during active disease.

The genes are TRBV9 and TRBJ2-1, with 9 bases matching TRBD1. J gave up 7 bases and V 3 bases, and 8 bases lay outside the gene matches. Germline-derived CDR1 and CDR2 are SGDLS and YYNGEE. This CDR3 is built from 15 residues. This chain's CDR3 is CASSGRDRAGNEQFF. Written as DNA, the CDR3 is TGTGCCAGCAGCGGACGGGACAGGGCGGGAAATGAGCAGTTCTTC.

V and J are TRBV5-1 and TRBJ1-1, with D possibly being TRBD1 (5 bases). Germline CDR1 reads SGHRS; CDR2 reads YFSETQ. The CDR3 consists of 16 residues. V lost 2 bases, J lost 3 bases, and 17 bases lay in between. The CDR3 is CASSLKGQGPDTEAFF. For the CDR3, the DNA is TGCGCCAGCAGCTTAAAGGGGCAGGGCCCTGACACTGAAGCTTTCTTT.

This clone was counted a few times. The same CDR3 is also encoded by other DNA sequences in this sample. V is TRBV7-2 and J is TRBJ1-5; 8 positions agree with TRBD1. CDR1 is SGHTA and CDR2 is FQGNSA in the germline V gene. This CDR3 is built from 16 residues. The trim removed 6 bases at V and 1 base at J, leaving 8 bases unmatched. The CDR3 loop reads CASSPDRGVSNQPQHF. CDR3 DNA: TGTGCCAGCAGTCCCGACAGGGGAGTAAGCAATCAGCCCCAGCATTTT.

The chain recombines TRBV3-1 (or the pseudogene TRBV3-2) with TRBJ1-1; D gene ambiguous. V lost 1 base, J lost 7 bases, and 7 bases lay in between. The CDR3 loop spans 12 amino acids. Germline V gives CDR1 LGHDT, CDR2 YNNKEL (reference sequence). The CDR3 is CASSQVGREAFF. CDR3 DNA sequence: TGTGCCAGCAGCCAAGTCGGTCGTGAAGCTTTCTTT.

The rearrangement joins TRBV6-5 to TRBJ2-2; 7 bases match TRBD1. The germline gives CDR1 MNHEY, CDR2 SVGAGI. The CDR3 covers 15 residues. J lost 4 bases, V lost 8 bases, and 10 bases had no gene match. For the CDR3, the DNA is TGTGCCAGCCAAAGGGACAGAGAGGGCACCGGGGAGCTGTTTTTT. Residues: CASQRDREGTGELFF.

CDR3 amino acids: CASSLGGGVGNTIYF. The CDR3 DNA reads as TGCGCCAGCAGCTTGGGAGGGGGCGTTGGAAACACCATATATTTT. V usage is TRBV5-1 and J usage is TRBJ1-3, with 7 bases matching TRBD1. The CDR3 has 15 residues. The V and J ends lost 0 bases and 3 bases, in that order; junction bases with no gene match: 3. The germline V gene encodes CDR1 SGHRS and CDR2 YFSETQ.

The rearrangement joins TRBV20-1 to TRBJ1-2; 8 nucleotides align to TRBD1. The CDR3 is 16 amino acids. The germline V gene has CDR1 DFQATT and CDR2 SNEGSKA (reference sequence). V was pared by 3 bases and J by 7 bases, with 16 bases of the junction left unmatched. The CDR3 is CSASLRQGLAPGGYTF. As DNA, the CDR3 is TGCAGTGCTAGTCTTCGACAGGGGCTTGCTCCCGGTGGCTACACCTTC.

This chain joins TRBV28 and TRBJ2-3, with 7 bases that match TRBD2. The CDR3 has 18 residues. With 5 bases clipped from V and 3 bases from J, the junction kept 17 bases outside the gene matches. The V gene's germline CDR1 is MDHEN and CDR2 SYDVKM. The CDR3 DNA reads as TGTGCCAGCAGTCCTGGCGGGAGTTCGTTCTCCGGGACAGATACGCAGTATTTT. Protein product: CASSPGGSSFSGTDTQYF.

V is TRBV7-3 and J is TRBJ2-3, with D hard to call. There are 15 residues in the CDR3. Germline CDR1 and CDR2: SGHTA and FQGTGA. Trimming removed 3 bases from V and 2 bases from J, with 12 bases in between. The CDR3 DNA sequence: TGTGCCAGCAGCTTGGCGGCTTCCCTCACAGATACGCAGTATTTT. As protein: CASSLAASLTDTQYF.

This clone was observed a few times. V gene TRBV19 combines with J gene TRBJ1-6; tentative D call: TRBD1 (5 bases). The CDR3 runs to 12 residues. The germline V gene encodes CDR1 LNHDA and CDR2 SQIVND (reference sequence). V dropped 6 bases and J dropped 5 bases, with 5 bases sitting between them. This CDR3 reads CASRDNNSPLHF. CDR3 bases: TGTGCCAGTAGGGACAATAATTCACCCCTCCACTTT. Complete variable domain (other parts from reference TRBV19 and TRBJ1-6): DGGITQSPKYLFRKEGQNVTLSCEQNLNHDAMYWYRQDPGQGLRLIYYSQIVNDFQKGDIAEGYSVSREKKESFPLTVTSAQKNPTAFYLCASRDNNSPLHFGNGTRLTVT.

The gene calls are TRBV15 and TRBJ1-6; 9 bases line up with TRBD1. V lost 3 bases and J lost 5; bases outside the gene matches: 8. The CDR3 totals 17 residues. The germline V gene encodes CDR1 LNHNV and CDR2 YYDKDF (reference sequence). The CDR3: CATSSGQGSRNNSPLHF. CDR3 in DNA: TGTGCCACCAGCAGCGGACAGGGGTCGAGGAATAATTCACCCCTCCACTTT. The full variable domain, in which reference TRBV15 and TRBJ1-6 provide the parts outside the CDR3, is DAMVIQNPRYQVTQFGKPVTLSCSQTLNHNVMYWYQQKSSQAPKLLFHYYDKDFNNEADTPDNFQSRRPNTSFCFLDIRSPGLGDTAMYLCATSSGQGSRNNSPLHFGNGTRLTVT.

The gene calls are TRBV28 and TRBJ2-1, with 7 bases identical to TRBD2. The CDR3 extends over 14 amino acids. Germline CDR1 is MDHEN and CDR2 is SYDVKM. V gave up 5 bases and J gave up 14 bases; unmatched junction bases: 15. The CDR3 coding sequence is TGTGCCAGCAGTACTGTGAGCCTGGGGGGGAAGAAGTTCTTC. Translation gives CASSTVSLGGKKFF.

CDR3 sequence (DNA): TGTGCCAGCAGCTTACGCAGGGGGTTCCACGAGCAGTACTTC. Translated, it gives CASSLRRGFHEQYF. This chain links TRBV7-2 with TRBJ2-7; 7 bases fit TRBD1. With 2 bases clipped from V and 5 bases from J, the junction kept 6 bases outside the gene matches. The CDR3 consists of 14 residues. Germline loops: CDR1 SGHTA, CDR2 FQGNSA. The variable domain in full, completed from reference TRBV7-2 and TRBJ2-7, reads GAGVSQSPSNKVTEKGKDVELRCDPISGHTALYWYRQSLGQGLEFLIYFQGNSAPDKSGLPSDRFSAERTGGSVSTLTIQRTQQEDSAVYLCASSLRRGFHEQYFGPGTRLTVT.

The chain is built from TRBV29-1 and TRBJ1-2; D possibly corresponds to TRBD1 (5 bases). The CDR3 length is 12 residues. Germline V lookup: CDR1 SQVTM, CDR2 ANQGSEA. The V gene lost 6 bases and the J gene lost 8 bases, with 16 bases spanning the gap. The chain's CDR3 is CSVSGAAGGYTF. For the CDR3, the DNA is TGCAGCGTCTCCGGGGCGGCGGGGGGCTACACCTTC.

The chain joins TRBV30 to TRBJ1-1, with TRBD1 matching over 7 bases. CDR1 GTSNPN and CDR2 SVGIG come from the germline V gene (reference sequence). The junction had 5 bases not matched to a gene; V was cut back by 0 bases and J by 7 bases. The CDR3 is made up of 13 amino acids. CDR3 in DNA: TGTGCCTGGAGTGTATCAGGGGGACTTGAAGCTTTCTTT. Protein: CAWSVSGGLEAFF. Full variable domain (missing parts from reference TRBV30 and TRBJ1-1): SQTIHQWPATLVQPVGSPLSLECTVEGTSNPNLYWYRQAAGRGLQLLFYSVGIGQISSEVPQNLSASRPQDRQFILSSKKLLLSDSGFYLCAWSVSGGLEAFFGQGTRLTVV.

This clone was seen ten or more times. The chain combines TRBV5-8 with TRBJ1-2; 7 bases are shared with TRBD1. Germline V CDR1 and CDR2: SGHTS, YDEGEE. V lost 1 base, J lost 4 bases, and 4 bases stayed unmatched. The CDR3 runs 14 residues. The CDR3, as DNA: TGTGCCAGCAGCTTGACAGGGGCTACCTATGGCTACACCTTC. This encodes CASSLTGATYGYTF.

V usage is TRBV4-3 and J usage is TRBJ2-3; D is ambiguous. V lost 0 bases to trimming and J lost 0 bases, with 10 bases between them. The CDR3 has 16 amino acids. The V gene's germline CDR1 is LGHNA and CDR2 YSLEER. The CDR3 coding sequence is TGCGCCAGCAGCCAAGATCCGGCGGATAGCACAGATACGCAGTATTTT. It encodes CASSQDPADSTDTQYF.

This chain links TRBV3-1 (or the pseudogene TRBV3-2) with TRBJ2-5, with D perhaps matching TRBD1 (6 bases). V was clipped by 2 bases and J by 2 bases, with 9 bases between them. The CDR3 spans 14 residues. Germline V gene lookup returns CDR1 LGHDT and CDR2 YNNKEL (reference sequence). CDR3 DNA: TGTGCCAGCAGCCAATGGACAGCTCAAGAGACCCAGTACTTC. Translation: CASSQWTAQETQYF.

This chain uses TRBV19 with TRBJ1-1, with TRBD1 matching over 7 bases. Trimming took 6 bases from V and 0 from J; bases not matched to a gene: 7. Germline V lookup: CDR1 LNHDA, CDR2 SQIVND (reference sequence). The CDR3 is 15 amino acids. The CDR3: CASRTRQGMNTEAFF. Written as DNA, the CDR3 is TGTGCCAGTAGAACGAGACAGGGAATGAACACTGAAGCTTTCTTT.

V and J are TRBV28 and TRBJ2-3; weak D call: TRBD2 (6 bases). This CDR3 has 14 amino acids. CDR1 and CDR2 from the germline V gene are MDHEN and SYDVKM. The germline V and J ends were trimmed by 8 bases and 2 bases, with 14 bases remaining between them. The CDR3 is CASGGVHPTDTQYF. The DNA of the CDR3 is TGTGCCAGCGGCGGGGTTCATCCCACAGATACGCAGTATTTT.

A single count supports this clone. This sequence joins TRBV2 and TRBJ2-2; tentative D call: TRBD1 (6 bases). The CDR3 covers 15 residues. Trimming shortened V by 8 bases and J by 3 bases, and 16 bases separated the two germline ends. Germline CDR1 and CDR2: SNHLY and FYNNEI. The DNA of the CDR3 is TGTGCCAGCTCCGCCCTCAGGGGTGACACCGGGGAGCTGTTTTTT. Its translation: CASSALRGDTGELFF.

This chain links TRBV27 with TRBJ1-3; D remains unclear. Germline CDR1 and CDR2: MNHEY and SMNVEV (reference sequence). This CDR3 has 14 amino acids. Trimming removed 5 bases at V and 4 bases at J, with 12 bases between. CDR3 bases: TGTGCCAGCAGTGCGAGGGAGAAGGGAAACACCATATATTTT. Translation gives CASSAREKGNTIYF.

The CDR3 protein is CASSAQGRGGETQYF. The CDR3 coding sequence is TGTGCCAGCAGCGCACAGGGGCGAGGGGGAGAGACCCAGTACTTC. This chain joins TRBV7-9 and TRBJ2-5; 7 nucleotides agree with TRBD1. The CDR3 runs to 15 residues. Trimming at V came to 5 bases and at J to 4 bases, leaving 10 bases not matched to a gene. CDR1 and CDR2 (germline): SEHNR, FQNEAQ (reference sequence).

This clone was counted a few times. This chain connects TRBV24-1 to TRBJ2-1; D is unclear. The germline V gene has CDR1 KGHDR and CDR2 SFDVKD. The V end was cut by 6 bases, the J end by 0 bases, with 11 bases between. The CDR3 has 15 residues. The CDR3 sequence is CATSRSRSSYNEQFF. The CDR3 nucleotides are TGTGCCACCAGTCGATCCCGGAGCTCCTACAATGAGCAGTTCTTC.